This is a list of T cell receptor beta chains from one sample in a study of blood T cell repertoires in COVID-19. Sequencing used immunoSEQ multiplex PCR; TCRdb keeps in-frame clones, though not all of them. Seen here are about 120,000 clones, around 89% observed once, and the top ten hold around 30%. Sequencing used peripheral blood. The receptors were sampled from a man between 65 and 85 years old with active or convalescent COVID-19. CDR3s include the opening cysteine and the closing phenylalanine or tryptophan. The D gene is left open where the match is weak. The size entry is marked missing in some rows and otherwise reads once, few, many or a size class.

j_call v_call clone_size d_call cdr3_nt cdr3_aa
TRBJ2-1 TRBV19 - TRBD1 TGTGCCAGTAGTACCGGACAGGGGTTCTACAATGAGCAGTTCTTC CASSTGQGFYNEQFF
TRBJ1-2 TRBV10-3 - - TGTGCCATCAGTGAGAATTCACAGGTATCCCCTAACTATGGCTACACCTTC CAISENSQVSPNYGYTF
TRBJ1-5 TRBV7-2 - - TGTGCCAGCAGCTTTTCCCAGGGAAGCAATCAGCCCCAGCATTTT CASSFSQGSNQPQHF
TRBJ1-3 TRBV2 - - TGTGCCAGCAGTGAACTGGGCCTCTCTGGAAACACCATATATTTT CASSELGLSGNTIYF
TRBJ2-1 TRBV19 - TRBD2 TGTGCCAGTAGTATCGGGAGCGGGAGGGCCTACAATGAGCAGTTCTTC CASSIGSGRAYNEQFF
TRBJ1-2 TRBV11-2 few TRBD1 TGTGCCAGCAGCTTATGGACAGGGTGGAACTATGGCTACACCTTC CASSLWTGWNYGYTF
TRBJ1-5 TRBV6-5 - - TGTGCGACTGCCCTAATCGTTGGACAGCCCCAGCATTTT CATALIVGQPQHF
TRBJ2-6 TRBV7-3 - - TGTGCCACCCAACAGAGCCCCTCTGGGGCCAACGTCCTGACTTTC CATQQSPSGANVLTF
TRBJ2-7 TRBV27 - TRBD1 TGTGCCAGCAGTAGTACGGGACAGGGGAGCTACGAGCAGTACTTC CASSSTGQGSYEQYF
TRBJ2-6 TRBV6-1 - - TGTGCCAGCAGTGAAGGGGCAGGTGGGGCCAACGTCCTGACTTTC CASSEGAGGANVLTF
TRBJ2-7 TRBV11-2 once - TGTGCCAGCAGCTTAGATGGATATGGGGGAGGCCCTCGGTCCTACGAGCAGTACTTC CASSLDGYGGGPRSYEQYF
TRBJ2-1 TRBV5-1 - TRBD2 TGCGCCAGCAGCTGGACTAGCGGATACAATGAGCAGTTCTTC CASSWTSGYNEQFF
TRBJ2-7 TRBV6-6 - - TGTGCCAGCAAAGCAGGGGTCGGCTACGAGCAGTACTTC CASKAGVGYEQYF